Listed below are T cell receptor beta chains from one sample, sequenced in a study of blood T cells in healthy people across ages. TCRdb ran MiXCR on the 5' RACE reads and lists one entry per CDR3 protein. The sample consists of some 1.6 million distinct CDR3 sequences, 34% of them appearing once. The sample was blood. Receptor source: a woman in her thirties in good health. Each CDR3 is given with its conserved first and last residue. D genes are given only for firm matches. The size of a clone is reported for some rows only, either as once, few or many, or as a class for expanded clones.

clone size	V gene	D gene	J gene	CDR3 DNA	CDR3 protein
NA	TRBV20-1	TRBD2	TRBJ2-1	TGCAGTGCACCCCGAGAGCGAGCGGGGGGGCCTTATAGCAATGAGCAGTTCTTC	CSAPRERAGGPYSNEQFF
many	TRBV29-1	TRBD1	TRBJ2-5	TGCAGCGTTGGGGCCCTTACAGGGGGTCAAGAGACCCAGTACTTC	CSVGALTGGQETQYF
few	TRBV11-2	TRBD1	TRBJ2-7	TGTGCCAGCAGCTTAGGGACCGGGACAGGGGACGAGCAGTACTTC	CASSLGTGTGDEQYF
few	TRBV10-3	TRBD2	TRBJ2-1	TGTGCCATCATGGCGGGGGGGTTCTCCTACAATGAGCAGTTCTTC	CAIMAGGFSYNEQFF
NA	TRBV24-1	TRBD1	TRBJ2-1	TGTGCCACCAGTGATTCTTGGACAGGGGATAACTACAATGAGCAGTTCTTC	CATSDSWTGDNYNEQFF
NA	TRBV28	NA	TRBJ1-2	TGTGCCAGCTTCAGGCCAGGCGATTATGGCTACACCTTC	CASFRPGDYGYTF
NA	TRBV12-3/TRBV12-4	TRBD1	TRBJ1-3	TGTGCCAGCAGCCGGGGACAGTCTGGAAACACCATATATTTT	CASSRGQSGNTIYF
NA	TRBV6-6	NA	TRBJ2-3	TGTGCCAGCAGTCAGCGTCCCACAGTAGATACGCAGTATTTT	CASSQRPTVDTQYF
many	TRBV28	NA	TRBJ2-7	TGTGCCAGCAGCCCCACAGGGATTAGCTCCTACGAGCAGTACTTC	CASSPTGISSYEQYF
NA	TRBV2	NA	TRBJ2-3	TGTGCCAGCAGTGTGGATCATACGCAGTATTTT	CASSVDHTQYF
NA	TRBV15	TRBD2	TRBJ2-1	TGTGCCGCCAGCAGAGTCGGGGGGTATAACAATGAGCAGTTCTTC	CAASRVGGYNNEQFF
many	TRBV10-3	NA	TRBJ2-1	TGTGCCATCAGTGAGTCGGGGCCAAACAATGAGCAGTTCTTC	CAISESGPNNEQFF
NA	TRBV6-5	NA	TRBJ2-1	TGTGCCAGCAGTTACGTCCTCCTCGGGGGCGAGCAGTTCTTC	CASSYVLLGGEQFF
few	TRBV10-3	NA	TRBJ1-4	TGTGCCATCAGGGGGACAACTAATGAAAAACTGTTTTTT	CAIRGTTNEKLFF
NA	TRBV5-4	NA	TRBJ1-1	TGTGCCAGCAGCTTGGCCTGGGTGGACAGCGGTCGGGAAGAAGCTTTCTTT	CASSLAWVDSGREEAFF
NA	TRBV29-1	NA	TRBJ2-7	TGCAGCGTTCGGGAGACTACCTACGAGCAGTACTTC	CSVRETTYEQYF
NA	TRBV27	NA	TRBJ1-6	TGTGCCAGCAGTGGACCCGGGCGGACACCCCTCCACTTT	CASSGPGRTPLHF
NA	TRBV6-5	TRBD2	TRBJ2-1	TGTGCCAGCGTTCGGACTAGCGGGAGGGCCTCGGACTACAATGAGCAGTTCTTC	CASVRTSGRASDYNEQFF
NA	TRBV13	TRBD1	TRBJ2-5	TGTGCCAGCAGCTTATGGAACAGGGGCCAAGAGACCCAGTACTTC	CASSLWNRGQETQYF
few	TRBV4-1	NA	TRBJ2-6	TGCGCCAGCAGCCAAGGACTGATGAGCTCTGGGGCCAACGTCCTGACTTTC	CASSQGLMSSGANVLTF
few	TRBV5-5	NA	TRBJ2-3	TGTGCCAGCAGCTTGGGGGCGGTGCAGAGAGATACGCAGTATTTT	CASSLGAVQRDTQYF
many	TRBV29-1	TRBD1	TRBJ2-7	TGCAGCGTCCGGGACAGTTTCTCCTACGAGCAGTACTTC	CSVRDSFSYEQYF
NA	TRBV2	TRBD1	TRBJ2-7	TGTGCCAGCAGTGAAATTGTGGACAGGGGGGCATCCTACGAGCAGTACTTC	CASSEIVDRGASYEQYF
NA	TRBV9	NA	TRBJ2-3	TGTGCCAGCAGCGTCTCCGGACGGGGTCCAGATACGCAGTATTTT	CASSVSGRGPDTQYF
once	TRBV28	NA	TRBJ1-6	TGTGCCACCCGGTACAGGGAATTATCACCCCTCCACTTT	CATRYRELSPLHF
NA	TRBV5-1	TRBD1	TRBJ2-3	TGCGCCAGCAGCAACGGACAGGCCCCGGGGACAGATACGCAGTATTTT	CASSNGQAPGTDTQYF
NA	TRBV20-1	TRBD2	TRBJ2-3	TGCAGTGCCTTCACTAGCGGGGTCACAGATATGCAGTATTTT	CSAFTSGVTDMQYF
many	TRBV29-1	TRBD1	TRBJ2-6	TGCAGCGTATCCCGGGACAGGATTACCTCTGGGGCCAACGTCCTGACTTTC	CSVSRDRITSGANVLTF
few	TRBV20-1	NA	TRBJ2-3	TGCAGTGCTAGAGATGCCGCCGCGGTGGATACGCAGTATTTT	CSARDAAAVDTQYF
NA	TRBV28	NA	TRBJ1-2	TGTGCCAGCAGTGCCAGTGGACCAGGCTATGGCTACACCTTC	CASSASGPGYGYTF
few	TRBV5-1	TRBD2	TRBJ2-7	TGCGCCAGCAGCCGTTCCGGGACTAGCCAGACCTACGAGCAGTACTTC	CASSRSGTSQTYEQYF
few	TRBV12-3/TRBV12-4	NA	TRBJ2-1	TGTGCCAGCAGTTTAGATCACCAGGGTCAGCAGTTCTTC	CASSLDHQGQQFF
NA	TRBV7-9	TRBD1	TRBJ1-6	TGTGCCAGCAGCTTACCAGGGACAGATTCACCCCTCCACTTT	CASSLPGTDSPLHF
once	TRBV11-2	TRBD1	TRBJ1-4	TGTGCCAGCAGCTCCTGCAGGGGGCTGACTAATGAAAAACTGTTTTTT	CASSSCRGLTNEKLFF
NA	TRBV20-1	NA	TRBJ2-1	TGCAGTGCTAGGGGACTGACCAATGAGCAGTTCTTC	CSARGLTNEQFF
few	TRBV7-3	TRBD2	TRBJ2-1	TGTGCCAGCAGCCCCCCCGGGAGGCCAGGGAATGAGCAGTTCTTC	CASSPPGRPGNEQFF
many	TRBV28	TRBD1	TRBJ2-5	TGTGCCAGCAGTACTCGGACAGGGTCTCAAGAGACCCAGTACTTC	CASSTRTGSQETQYF
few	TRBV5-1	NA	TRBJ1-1	TGCGCCAGCAGAGTGATACAGTTTATGAACACTGAAGCTTTCTTT	CASRVIQFMNTEAFF
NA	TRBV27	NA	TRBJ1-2	TGTACCAGCAGTTTGCTGACAGAGTCGGGCTATGGCTACACCTTC	CTSSLLTESGYGYTF
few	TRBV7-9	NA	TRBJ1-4	TGTGCCAGCAGCGCCAGGGAAGCTAATGAAAAACTGTTTTTT	CASSAREANEKLFF
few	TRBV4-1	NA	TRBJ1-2	TGCGCCAGCAGCCAAGATGTTAGCGCTCTAGCTAACTATGGCTACACCTTC	CASSQDVSALANYGYTF
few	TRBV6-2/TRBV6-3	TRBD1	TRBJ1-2	TGTGCCAGCAGTGCGGGGACAGGCACGGTCTATGGCTACACCTTC	CASSAGTGTVYGYTF
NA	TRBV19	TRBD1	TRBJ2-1	TGTGCCAGTAGTTCCAGGGGACAGGGCTCCTACAATGAGCAGTTCTTC	CASSSRGQGSYNEQFF
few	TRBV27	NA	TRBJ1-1	TGTGCCAGCTCCCTCCGGGGGGGGGTGGCTGAAGCTTTCTTT	CASSLRGGVAEAFF
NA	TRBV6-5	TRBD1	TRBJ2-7	TGTGCCAGCAGCCCACTTACGGGACAGGGTGGTCAGAGGCAGTACTTC	CASSPLTGQGGQRQYF
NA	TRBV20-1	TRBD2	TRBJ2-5	TGCAGTGCTAGAGAAGGGACTAGCGGGGGGGAGGGTGAGACCCAGTACTTC	CSAREGTSGGEGETQYF
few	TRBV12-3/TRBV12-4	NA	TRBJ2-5	TGTGCCAGCAGTTCCCGCGCAGGGCTAGCTGAGACCCAGTACTTC	CASSSRAGLAETQYF
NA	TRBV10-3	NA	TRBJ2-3	TGTGCCACCTGGTTAGGAGGCCAGACCGGAGATACGCAGTATTTT	CATWLGGQTGDTQYF
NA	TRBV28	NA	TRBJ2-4	TGTGCCAGCAGTGCAGGACACATAAACATTCAGTACTTC	CASSAGHINIQYF
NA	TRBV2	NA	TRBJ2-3	TGTGCCAGCAGTGAAGCGCTTGGTGGGGATACGCAGTATTTT	CASSEALGGDTQYF